Each of the 19 T cell receptor beta chains below was sequenced from the same sample in a study of shared clonotypes between healthy human individuals. Profiled with immunoSEQ multiplex PCR; TCRdb holds only in-frame clones, not every one. The data contain 2 million to 2.5 million clones, 80% to 95% of them singletons. The sequenced material came from naive CD4+ T cells from PBMCs. Specified subset: CD45RA+ positively selected. These receptors originate from a man aged 18-30 years in good health. Some clones in this sample may be carry-over from other donors' samples.

This clone was seen a single time. This chain joins TRBV6-5 and TRBJ1-6; no reliable D call. Trimming removed 7 bases from V and 2 bases from J, with 12 bases in between. The CDR3 loop spans 15 amino acids. Germline values: CDR1 MNHEY, CDR2 SVGAGI. DNA of the CDR3: TGTGCCAGCACCGAACGGGGTCCCTATAATTCACCCCTCCACTTT. This sequence encodes CASTERGPYNSPLHF.

The CDR3 sequence is CASSPGQGTSYNEQFF. The CDR3 nucleotides are TGTGCCAGCAGCCCGGGACAGGGGACCTCCTACAATGAGCAGTTCTTC. The chain recombines TRBV6-6 with TRBJ2-1; 10 bases align to TRBD1. This CDR3 has 16 residues. Trimming took 6 bases from V and 0 from J; bases not matched to a gene: 5. Germline CDR1 reads MNHNY; CDR2 reads SVGAGI (reference sequence).

The chain combines TRBV5-1 with TRBJ1-1; no reliable D call. V lost 3 bases to trimming and J lost 4 bases, with 16 bases between them. Per germline, CDR1 SGHRS and CDR2 YFSETQ. The CDR3 runs to 15 residues. The CDR3 reads CASSSGRVPSTEAFF. The CDR3 region has the DNA TGCGCCAGCAGCTCCGGACGGGTCCCGAGCACTGAAGCTTTCTTT.

This clone turned up a few times. This chain joins TRBV28 and TRBJ2-7; no firm D call. This CDR3 contains 13 residues. The V gene's germline CDR1 is MDHEN and CDR2 SYDVKM. V was clipped by 2 bases and J by 0 bases, with 5 bases between them. The chain's CDR3 is CASSLQTSYEQYF. The CDR3 DNA follows: TGTGCCAGCAGTTTACAAACCTCCTACGAGCAGTACTTC.

The CDR3 is CASRAGVSYNEQFF. The DNA of the CDR3 is TGTGCCAGCCGGGCGGGCGTTTCCTACAATGAGCAGTTCTTC. The J gene is TRBJ2-1, the V gene TRBV2, with D possibly TRBD2 on 5 matching bases. Trimming took 8 bases from V and 1 from J, leaving 12 bases between them. This CDR3 comprises 14 residues. Germline loops: CDR1 SNHLY, CDR2 FYNNEI.

The genes are TRBV15 and TRBJ1-1, with D unresolved. This CDR3 has 14 amino acids. The V end was cut by 4 bases, the J end by 2 bases, with 11 bases between. CDR1 is LNHNV, CDR2 YYDKDF, per germline (reference sequence). The chain's CDR3 is CATSTHFSNTEAFF. CDR3 bases: TGTGCCACCAGCACACACTTCAGCAACACTGAAGCTTTCTTT.

The V and J genes are TRBV30 and TRBJ1-2, with a possible D match to TRBD1 (6 bases). Trimming left V 5 bases short and J 10 bases short, with 14 bases between. CDR3 length equals 11 residues. Germline assignment: CDR1 GTSNPN and CDR2 SVGIG (reference sequence). The CDR3 here is CAWGVTGYYTF. As DNA, the CDR3 is TGTGCCTGGGGAGTTACAGGGTACTACACCTTC.

This chain joins TRBV7-2 and TRBJ1-5, with D uncertain. Germline CDR1 and CDR2: SGHTA and FQGNSA. V was trimmed by 5 bases and J by 1 base, leaving 6 bases between them. There are 13 residues in the CDR3. The CDR3 here is CASSGMSNQPQHF. The DNA for the CDR3 is TGTGCCAGCAGCGGGATGAGCAATCAGCCCCAGCATTTT.

The chain combines TRBV5-1 with TRBJ2-1, with 13 bases matching TRBD2. Trimming removed 1 base from V and 5 bases from J; junction bases left unmatched: 3. Germline V CDR1 and CDR2: SGHRS, YFSETQ. This CDR3 contains 16 residues. This CDR3 is CASSLLGLAGHNEQFF. The CDR3 DNA reads as TGCGCCAGCAGCTTGTTGGGACTAGCGGGACACAATGAGCAGTTCTTC.

The genes are TRBV7-2 and TRBJ2-2; D uncertain. CDR3 size: 14 residues. V was trimmed by 0 bases and J by 9 bases, leaving 11 bases between them. Germline V gene data show CDR1 as SGHTA and CDR2 as FQGNSA. The CDR3 sequence is CASSLALVGRELFF. For the CDR3, the DNA is TGTGCCAGCAGCTTAGCCCTGGTCGGGCGGGAGCTGTTTTTT.

This clone showed up just a few times. The chain uses TRBV10-3 and TRBJ1-2; TRBD1 aligns across 8 bases. V was pared by 4 bases and J by 6 bases, with 4 bases of the junction left unmatched. The germline V gene encodes CDR1 ENHRY and CDR2 SYGVKD. This CDR3 is 13 amino acids long. The CDR3 DNA is TGTGCCATCAGTGGTTCAGGGGGCAATGGCTACACCTTC. It yields the protein CAISGSGGNGYTF.

J is TRBJ2-1 and V is TRBV5-4; TRBD1 aligns across 7 bases. Germline V gene lookup returns CDR1 SGHNT and CDR2 YYREEE (reference sequence). CDR3 length: 14 residues. Trimming at V came to 5 bases and at J to 3 bases, leaving 5 bases not matched to a gene. DNA of the CDR3: TGTGCCAGCAGTCCGGGGACAGTCTACAATGAGCAGTTCTTC. Protein: CASSPGTVYNEQFF. The full variable domain, rest sourced from reference TRBV5-4 and TRBJ2-1, is ETGVTQSPTHLIKTRGQQVTLRCSSQSGHNTVSWYQQALGQGPQFIFQYYREEENGRGNFPPRFSGLQFPNYSSELNVNALELDDSALYLCASSPGTVYNEQFFGPGTRLTVL.

The chain employs TRBV5-4 and TRBJ2-3; 11 bases are shared with TRBD2. Germline assignment: CDR1 SGHNT and CDR2 YYREEE (reference sequence). The V gene end was trimmed by 0 bases and the J gene end by 6 bases; junction bases not matched to a gene: 9. The CDR3 contains 17 residues. The CDR3 sequence is CASSLALSGRAWDTQYF. As DNA, the CDR3 is TGTGCCAGCAGCTTGGCCCTTAGCGGGAGGGCCTGGGATACGCAGTATTTT.

The chain carries TRBV18 and TRBJ2-2, with TRBD1 as a possible D gene (5 bases). In germline, CDR1 is KGHSH, CDR2 LQKENI. Trimming removed 4 bases from V and 6 bases from J, with 18 bases in between. The CDR3 is 16 amino acids. The CDR3 sequence is CASSLQGVAVPGELFF. The DNA for the CDR3 is TGTGCCAGCTCACTACAAGGGGTGGCGGTGCCCGGGGAGCTGTTTTTT.

The rearrangement uses TRBV6-1 and TRBJ2-7; 7 bases agree with TRBD2. CDR1 and CDR2 (germline): MNHNS, SASEGT. Trimming at V came to 7 bases and at J to 2 bases, leaving 5 bases not matched to a gene. The CDR3 spans 13 residues. The CDR3 DNA reads TGTGCCAGCAACGCCGGGAGGACCTACGAGCAGTACTTC. Protein: CASNAGRTYEQYF.

The V gene is TRBV5-1, the J gene TRBJ1-3; maybe TRBD1 (6 bases). CDR3 size: 17 residues. V was pared by 4 bases and J by 2 bases, with 19 bases between. The germline V gene has CDR1 SGHRS and CDR2 YFSETQ. The CDR3 DNA sequence: TGCGCCAGCAGCCCCATCGCGGGGGCGCAGACTGGAAACACCATATATTTT. It yields the protein CASSPIAGAQTGNTIYF.

This sequence joins TRBV7-9 and TRBJ1-5; 7 bases match TRBD1. There are 14 residues in the CDR3. The J segment lost 2 bases and the V segment lost 8 bases, leaving 6 bases of the junction unmatched. The germline V gene encodes CDR1 SEHNR and CDR2 FQNEAQ (reference sequence). The CDR3 coding sequence is TGTGCCAGCGCACAGGGGACTGGCAATCAGCCCCAGCATTTT. Translated, it gives CASAQGTGNQPQHF.

The chain carries TRBV5-1 and TRBJ1-5; TRBD1 agrees at 8 bases. CDR3 length equals 15 residues. J gave up 6 bases and V 4 bases, and 9 bases lay outside the gene matches. The V gene's germline CDR1 is SGHRS and CDR2 YFSETQ. Here the CDR3 DNA reads TGCGCCAGCAGCCTACAGGGGGGGGGCGGTCAGCCCCAGCATTTT. Translated, it gives CASSLQGGGGQPQHF.

V and J are TRBV6-1 and TRBJ2-3; D gene uncertain. V was cut by 4 bases and J by 7 bases, with 12 bases left in between. This CDR3 comprises 13 residues. Germline CDR1 is MNHNS and CDR2 is SASEGT. The CDR3 here is CASSVPGLYTQYF. The CDR3 bases are TGTGCCAGCAGTGTCCCAGGATTATATACGCAGTATTTT.